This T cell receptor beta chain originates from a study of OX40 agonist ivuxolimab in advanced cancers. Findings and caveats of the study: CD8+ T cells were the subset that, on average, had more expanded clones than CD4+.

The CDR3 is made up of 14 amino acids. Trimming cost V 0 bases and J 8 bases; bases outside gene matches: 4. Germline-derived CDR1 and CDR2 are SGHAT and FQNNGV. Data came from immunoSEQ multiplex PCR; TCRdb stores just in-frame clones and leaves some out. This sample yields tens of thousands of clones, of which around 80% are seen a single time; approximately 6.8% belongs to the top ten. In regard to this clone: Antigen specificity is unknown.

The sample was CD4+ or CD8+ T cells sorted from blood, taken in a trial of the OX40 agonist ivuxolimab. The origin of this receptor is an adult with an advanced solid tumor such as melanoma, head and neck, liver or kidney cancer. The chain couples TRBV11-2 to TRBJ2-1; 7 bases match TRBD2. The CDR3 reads CASSLDSGNDEQFF. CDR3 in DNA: TGTGCCAGCAGCTTAGACAGCGGGAACGATGAGCAGTTCTTC.